This entry lists 10 T cell receptor beta chains sequenced from one sample in a study of T cell repertoires in cytomegalovirus infection. These receptors' antigens are unknown. TCRdb re-analysed the reads in MiXCR, keeping a single row per CDR3 protein. The profile shows around 710,000 distinct CDR3 sequences, approximately 32% of them singletons. The sample in question was cultured CD8+ T cells from PBMCs, obtained from culture after CMV antigen stimulation. All receptors derive from a human donor in good health (CMV status not recorded). Some clones in this sample may be carry-over from other donors' samples.

The rearrangement joins TRBV25-1 to TRBJ1-1; D not certain. The V end was cut by 2 bases, the J end by 8 bases, with 18 bases between. CDR1 and CDR2 from the germline V gene are MGHDK and SYGVNS. The CDR3 has 15 residues. The DNA for the CDR3 is TGTGCCAGCAGTGAAAGTTCACAGTTTTATTTAGAAGCTTTCTTT. It translates to CASSESSQFYLEAFF. The full variable domain, its missing parts supplied by reference TRBV25-1 and TRBJ1-1, is EADIYQTPRYLVIGTGKKITLECSQTMGHDKMYWYQQDPGMELHLIHYSYGVNSTEKGDLSSESTVSRIRTEHFPLTLESARPSHTSQYLCASSESSQFYLEAFFGQGTRLTVV.

The chain employs TRBV6-5 and TRBJ2-3; 12 bases are a match to TRBD2. The length of the CDR3 is 18 residues. Germline trimming cut 2 bases from V and 0 bases from J; bases unmatched to any gene: 6. Looked up from germline, CDR1 is MNHEY and CDR2 is SVGAGI. Written as DNA, the CDR3 is TGTGCCAGCAGTTACGCTAGCGGGGGGGCTCTAAGCACAGATACGCAGTATTTT. Its protein is CASSYASGGALSTDTQYF.

Concerning this clonotype: A much larger clone lies a single base off, so this may be a read error. The conserved closing phenylalanine or tryptophan is absent in this CDR3, likely reflecting a read error. The rearrangement links TRBV7-2 to TRBJ2-7; D is undetermined. Germline loops: CDR1 SGHTA, CDR2 FQGNSA. The CDR3 spans 15 residues. V gave up 1 base and J gave up 3 bases, with 13 bases separating them. The CDR3 reads CASSLVGPELYEQYL. CDR3 sequence (DNA): TGTGCCAGCAGCTTAGTAGGGCCCGAGCTCTACGAGCAGTACCTC.

This chain uses TRBV27 with TRBJ1-5, with a possible D match to TRBD1 (6 bases). Germline CDR1 reads MNHEY; CDR2 reads SMNVEV (reference sequence). Trimming cost V 4 bases and J 4 bases, with 8 bases left between them. The CDR3 spans 13 residues. The CDR3 sequence is CASSWGPNQPQHF. Written as DNA, the CDR3 is TGTGCCAGCAGTTGGGGGCCGAATCAGCCCCAGCATTTT.

The V and J genes are TRBV29-1 and TRBJ1-2; no clear D gene. The CDR3 length is 13 residues. CDR1 is SQVTM and CDR2 is ANQGSEA in the germline V gene. Trimming left V 2 bases short and J 4 bases short, with 11 bases between. The CDR3 DNA is TGCAGCGTTGAATCGGGCGACTCCTATGGCTACACCTTC. Translating it yields CSVESGDSYGYTF.

This sequence joins TRBV12-5 and TRBJ2-7; D remains unclear. Germline V gene lookup returns CDR1 LGHNT and CDR2 FRNRAP. This CDR3 has 12 residues. The ends were cut back, 5 bases at V and 6 bases at J, with 11 bases in the middle. The CDR3 region is CASGLHPREQYF. DNA of the CDR3: TGTGCTAGTGGTCTTCACCCCCGCGAGCAGTACTTC. Using reference TRBV12-5 and TRBJ2-7 for the parts outside the CDR3, the full variable domain is DARVTQTPRHKVTEMGQEVTMRCQPILGHNTVFWYRQTMMQGLELLAYFRNRAPLDDSGMPKDRFSAEMPDATLATLKIQPSEPRDSAVYFCASGLHPREQYFGPGTRLTVT.

The V call is TRBV7-3, the J call TRBJ2-6; D remains ambiguous. Germline values: CDR1 SGHTA, CDR2 FQGTGA. This CDR3 contains 11 residues. V lost 5 bases and J lost 10, with 6 bases in between. The CDR3 DNA reads as TGTGCCAGCAGCCCAGGAAACGTCCTGACTTTC. Amino acids: CASSPGNVLTF.

This clonotype occurred a few times. This rearrangement joins TRBV7-4 to TRBJ1-2; no firm D call. The V end was cut by 6 bases, the J end by 8 bases, with 13 bases between. This CDR3 contains 12 residues. The V gene's germline CDR1 is SGHVT and CDR2 SQSDAQ. CDR3 coding DNA: TGTGCCAGCAGTCCCGGTAGCAGGGGCTACACCTTC. Residues: CASSPGSRGYTF.

The chain uses TRBV12-3 or TRBV12-4 and TRBJ1-2; 7 bases align to TRBD1. The V segment lost 6 bases and the J segment 4 bases; nucleotides outside the gene matches: 5. The CDR3 covers 13 residues. The CDR3 protein is CASSHGQVYGYTF. CDR3 nucleotide sequence: TGTGCCAGCAGCCATGGACAGGTCTATGGCTACACCTTC.

The V and J genes are TRBV20-1 and TRBJ1-2; D is perhaps TRBD1 (6 bases). The germline V and J ends were trimmed by 7 bases and 1 base, with 10 bases remaining between them. Per germline, CDR1 DFQATT and CDR2 SNEGSKA (reference sequence). This CDR3 comprises 12 residues. The CDR3 nucleotides are TGCAGTGTGGGGGCAGTTAACTATGGCTACACCTTC. It specifies CSVGAVNYGYTF.